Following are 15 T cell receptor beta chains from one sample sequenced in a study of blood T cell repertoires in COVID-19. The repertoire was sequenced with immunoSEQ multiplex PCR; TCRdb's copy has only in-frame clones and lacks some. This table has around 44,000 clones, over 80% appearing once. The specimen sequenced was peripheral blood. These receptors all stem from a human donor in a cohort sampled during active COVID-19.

The chain's CDR3 is CASSSGTLSVEQYF. The DNA for the CDR3 is TGCGCCAGCAGCTCCGGGACTCTCTCCGTGGAGCAGTACTTC. The rearrangement links TRBV5-1 to TRBJ2-7; maybe TRBD2 (6 bases). The germline gives CDR1 SGHRS, CDR2 YFSETQ. The CDR3 totals 14 residues. Trimming removed 3 bases from V and 7 bases from J, with 17 bases in between.

CDR3 in amino acids: CASSLHRARNTEAFF. The CDR3 DNA reads TGTGCCAGCAGTCTCCACAGGGCGCGGAACACTGAAGCTTTCTTT. V is TRBV7-2 and J is TRBJ1-1; a possible D gene is TRBD1 (6 bases). V lost 6 bases to trimming and J lost 1 base, with 15 bases between them. CDR3 length equals 15 residues. Germline V CDR1 and CDR2: SGHTA, FQGNSA. Filled out from reference TRBV7-2 and TRBJ1-1, the complete variable domain reads GAGVSQSPSNKVTEKGKDVELRCDPISGHTALYWYRQSLGQGLEFLIYFQGNSAPDKSGLPSDRFSAERTGGSVSTLTIQRTQQEDSAVYLCASSLHRARNTEAFFGQGTRLTVV.

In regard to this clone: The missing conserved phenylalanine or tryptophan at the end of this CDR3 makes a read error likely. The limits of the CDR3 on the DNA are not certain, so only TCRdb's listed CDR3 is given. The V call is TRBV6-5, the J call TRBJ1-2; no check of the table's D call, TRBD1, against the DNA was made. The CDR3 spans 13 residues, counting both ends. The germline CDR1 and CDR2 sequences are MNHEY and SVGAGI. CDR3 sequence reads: CASRARRDSREIL.

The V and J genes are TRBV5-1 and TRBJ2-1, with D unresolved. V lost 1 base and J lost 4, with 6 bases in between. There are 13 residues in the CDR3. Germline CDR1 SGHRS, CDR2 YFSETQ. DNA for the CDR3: TGCGCCAGCAGCTTGTCCCAGTACAATGAGCAGTTCTTC. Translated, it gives CASSLSQYNEQFF.

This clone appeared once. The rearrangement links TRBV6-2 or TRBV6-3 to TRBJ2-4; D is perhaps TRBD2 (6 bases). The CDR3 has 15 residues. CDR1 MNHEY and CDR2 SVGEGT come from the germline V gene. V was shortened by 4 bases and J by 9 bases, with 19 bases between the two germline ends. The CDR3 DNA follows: TGTGCCAGCAGTTCCCCAGCGGGCTCACGGGGCATTCAGTACTTC. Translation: CASSSPAGSRGIQYF.

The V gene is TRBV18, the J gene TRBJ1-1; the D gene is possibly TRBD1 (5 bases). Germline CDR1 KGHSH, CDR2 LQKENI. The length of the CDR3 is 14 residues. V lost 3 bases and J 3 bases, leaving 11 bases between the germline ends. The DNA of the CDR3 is TGTGCCAGCTCACCGCGGGGGGGGGACACTGAAGCTTTCTTT. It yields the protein CASSPRGGDTEAFF.

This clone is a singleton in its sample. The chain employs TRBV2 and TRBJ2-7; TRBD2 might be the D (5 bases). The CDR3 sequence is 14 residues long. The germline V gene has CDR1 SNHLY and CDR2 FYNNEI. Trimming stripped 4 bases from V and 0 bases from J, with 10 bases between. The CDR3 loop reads CASSVRVSSYEQYF. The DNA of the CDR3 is TGTGCCAGCAGTGTGAGGGTGAGCTCCTACGAGCAGTACTTC.

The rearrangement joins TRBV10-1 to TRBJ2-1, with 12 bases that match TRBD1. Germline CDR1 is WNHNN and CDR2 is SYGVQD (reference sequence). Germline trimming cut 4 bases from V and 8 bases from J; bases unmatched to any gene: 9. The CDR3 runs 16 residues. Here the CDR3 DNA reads TGCGCCAGCAGTGTCCGGGGGACAGGGGGCTTCGATGAGCAGTTCTTC. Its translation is CASSVRGTGGFDEQFF.

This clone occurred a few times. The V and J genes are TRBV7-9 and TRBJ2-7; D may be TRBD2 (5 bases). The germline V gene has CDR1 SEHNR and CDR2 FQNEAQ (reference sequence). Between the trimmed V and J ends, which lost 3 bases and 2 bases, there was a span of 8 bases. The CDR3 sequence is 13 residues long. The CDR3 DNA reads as TGTGCCAGCAGCTTCTCGGGAACCTACGAGCAGTACTTC. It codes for CASSFSGTYEQYF.

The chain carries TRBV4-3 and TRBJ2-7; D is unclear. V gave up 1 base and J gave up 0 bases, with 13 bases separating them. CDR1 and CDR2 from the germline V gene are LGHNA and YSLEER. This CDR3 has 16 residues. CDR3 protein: CASSQAPGRSSYEQYF. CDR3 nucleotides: TGCGCCAGCAGCCAAGCCCCGGGTAGGAGCTCCTACGAGCAGTACTTC.

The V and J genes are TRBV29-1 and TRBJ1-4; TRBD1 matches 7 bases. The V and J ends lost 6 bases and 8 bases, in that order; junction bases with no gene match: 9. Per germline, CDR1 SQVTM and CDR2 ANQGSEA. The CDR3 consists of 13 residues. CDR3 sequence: CSVRDSAREKLFF. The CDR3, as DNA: TGCAGCGTGCGGGACAGTGCGAGGGAAAAACTGTTTTTT.

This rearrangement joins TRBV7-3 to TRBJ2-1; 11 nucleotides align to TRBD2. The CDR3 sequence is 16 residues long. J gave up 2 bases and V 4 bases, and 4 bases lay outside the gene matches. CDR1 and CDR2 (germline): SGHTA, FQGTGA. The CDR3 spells CASSSGLAGTYNEQFF. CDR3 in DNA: TGTGCCAGCAGCTCCGGACTAGCGGGTACCTACAATGAGCAGTTCTTC.

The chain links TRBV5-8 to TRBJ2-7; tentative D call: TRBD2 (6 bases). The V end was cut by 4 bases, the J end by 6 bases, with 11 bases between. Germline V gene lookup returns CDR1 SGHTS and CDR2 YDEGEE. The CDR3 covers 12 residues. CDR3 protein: CASSRTSFEQYF. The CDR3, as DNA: TGTGCCAGCAGCCGTACTAGCTTCGAGCAGTACTTC.

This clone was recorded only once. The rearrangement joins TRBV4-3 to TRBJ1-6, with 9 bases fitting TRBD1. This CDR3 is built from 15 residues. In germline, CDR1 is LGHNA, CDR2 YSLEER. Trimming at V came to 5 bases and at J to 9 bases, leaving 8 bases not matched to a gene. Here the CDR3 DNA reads TGCGCCAGCAGCGTAGGGGACAGGGCCTTTTCACCCCTCCACTTT. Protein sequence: CASSVGDRAFSPLHF.

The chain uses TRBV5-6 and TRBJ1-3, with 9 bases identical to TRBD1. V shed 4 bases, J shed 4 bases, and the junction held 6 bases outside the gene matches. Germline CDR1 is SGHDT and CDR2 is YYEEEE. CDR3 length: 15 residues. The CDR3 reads CASSRDRAAGNTIYF. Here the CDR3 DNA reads TGTGCCAGCAGCCGGGACAGGGCGGCCGGAAACACCATATATTTT.